These 31 T cell receptor beta chains came from one sample sequenced in a study of cytomegalovirus exposure and HLA in healthy donors. The PCR used 60 Vbeta and 13 Jbeta primers. Profiled with immunoSEQ multiplex PCR; TCRdb holds only in-frame clones, not every one. The table for this sample gives around 100,000 clones. The sample was PBMCs. Receptor source: a man between 35 and 55 years old in good health and CMV-seronegative.

The gene calls are TRBV19 and TRBJ1-1; perhaps TRBD1 as D (5 bases). Trimming removed 10 bases from V and 11 bases from J, with 14 bases in between. CDR1 and CDR2 from the germline V gene are LNHDA and SQIVND (reference sequence). The CDR3 loop spans 10 amino acids. CDR3 in amino acids: CATHAQGAFF. In DNA, the CDR3 is TGTGCCACCCACGCGCAGGGTGCTTTCTTT.

This chain uses TRBV5-4 with TRBJ2-1, with TRBD2 as a possible D gene (6 bases). Germline-derived CDR1 and CDR2 are SGHNT and YYREEE (reference sequence). The CDR3 is 16 residues long. Trimming took off 0 bases at V and 0 bases at J, with 10 bases between the two ends. The CDR3 loop is CASSLGGASSYNEQFF. CDR3 in DNA: TGTGCCAGCAGCTTGGGCGGGGCGAGCTCCTACAATGAGCAGTTCTTC. Full variable domain (outside the CDR3, taken from reference TRBV5-4 and TRBJ2-1): ETGVTQSPTHLIKTRGQQVTLRCSSQSGHNTVSWYQQALGQGPQFIFQYYREEENGRGNFPPRFSGLQFPNYSSELNVNALELDDSALYLCASSLGGASSYNEQFFGPGTRLTVL.

V usage is TRBV5-4 and J usage is TRBJ2-1, with 7 bases that match TRBD1. CDR1 is SGHNT and CDR2 is YYREEE in the germline V gene (reference sequence). The CDR3 is 15 residues long. Unmatched junction bases numbered 7, after V lost 5 bases and J lost 2 bases. CDR3 bases: TGTGCCAGCAGTTCTCCCGGGACAGCCTACAATGAGCAGTTCTTC. Residues: CASSSPGTAYNEQFF.

V and J are TRBV30 and TRBJ1-6; 7 bases are a match to TRBD1. CDR1 GTSNPN and CDR2 SVGIG come from the germline V gene (reference sequence). Germline trimming cut 5 bases from V and 3 bases from J; bases unmatched to any gene: 13. The CDR3 has 17 amino acids. CDR3 DNA sequence: TGTGCCTGGTTGGGAAAAGGGGGCGCGGTCTATAATTCACCCCTCCACTTT. Protein sequence: CAWLGKGGAVYNSPLHF.

The gene calls are TRBV5-1 and TRBJ2-7; 8 positions agree with TRBD2. CDR1 and CDR2 from the germline V gene are SGHRS and YFSETQ. The CDR3 runs to 15 residues. Trimming removed 0 bases from V and 4 bases from J; junction bases left unmatched: 6. CDR3 sequence: CASSLVPGGSYEQYF. The CDR3 coding sequence is TGCGCCAGCAGCTTGGTGCCGGGGGGGTCGTACGAGCAGTACTTC. Complete variable domain (other parts from reference TRBV5-1 and TRBJ2-7): KAGVTQTPRYLIKTRGQQVTLSCSPISGHRSVSWYQQTPGQGLQFLFEYFSETQRNKGNFPGRFSGRQFSNSRSEMNVSTLELGDSALYLCASSLVPGGSYEQYFGPGTRLTVT.

CDR3 bases: TGTGCCATCAGTGGGGACAGCGGAATGGAAAAACTGTTTTTT. It codes for CAISGDSGMEKLFF. The chain is built from TRBV10-3 and TRBJ1-4; 7 bases agree with TRBD1. The trim removed 4 bases at V and 8 bases at J, leaving 7 bases unmatched. The CDR3 loop spans 14 amino acids. CDR1 ENHRY and CDR2 SYGVKD come from the germline V gene.

The chain employs TRBV19 and TRBJ2-1; a weak D match, TRBD2 (5 bases). There are 14 residues in the CDR3. The ends were cut back, 3 bases at V and 7 bases at J, with 13 bases in the middle. CDR1 is LNHDA, CDR2 SQIVND, per germline (reference sequence). CDR3 loop: CASSMGVAWNEQFF. CDR3 nucleotides: TGTGCCAGTAGTATGGGAGTGGCCTGGAATGAGCAGTTCTTC.

The gene calls are TRBV6-1 and TRBJ1-4; tentatively, D is TRBD1 (5 bases). The CDR3 consists of 14 residues. Per germline, CDR1 MNHNS and CDR2 SASEGT. V dropped 7 bases and J dropped 7 bases, with 16 bases sitting between them. In DNA form, the CDR3 reads TGTGCCAGCACCGAGGGGCAGGGAGGTGAAAAACTGTTTTTT. This encodes CASTEGQGGEKLFF.

Here the CDR3 DNA reads TGTGCCAGCAGCCGGGCAGGGACACTCCCAGAGACCCAGTACTTC. This gives the protein CASSRAGTLPETQYF. The rearrangement uses TRBV6-5 and TRBJ2-5; the D gene is possibly TRBD1 (6 bases). Trimming pared 6 bases from V and 4 bases from J, leaving 18 bases between. The germline V gene has CDR1 MNHEY and CDR2 SVGAGI. The CDR3 is 15 residues long.

The chain is built from TRBV7-6 and TRBJ1-2; D uncertain. The CDR3 runs 14 residues. Germline values: CDR1 SGHVS, CDR2 FNYEAQ. V gave up 4 bases and J gave up 8 bases, with 17 bases separating them. CDR3 region: CASSSPDAPGGYTF. The DNA of the CDR3 is TGTGCCAGCAGCTCTCCGGACGCCCCGGGGGGCTACACCTTC.

The chain has TRBV7-2 and TRBJ1-3; D is undetermined. Trimming removed 1 base at V and 4 bases at J, with 17 bases between. This CDR3 has 17 residues. Germline values: CDR1 SGHTA, CDR2 FQGNSA. The CDR3 DNA reads TGTGCCAGCAGCTTAGTCTTGCCCGGGAGCCCCGGAAACACCATATATTTT. Translation gives CASSLVLPGSPGNTIYF.

The V gene is TRBV2, the J gene TRBJ1-1; perhaps TRBD1 as D (5 bases). Trimming pared 4 bases from V and 1 base from J, leaving 16 bases between. This CDR3 region has 16 residues. Germline V gene sequence: CDR1 SNHLY, CDR2 FYNNEI. In nucleotides, the CDR3 is TGTGCCAGCAGTGCTGTCAGGGTACCCCGGAACACTGAAGCTTTCTTT. It translates to CASSAVRVPRNTEAFF.

This chain joins TRBV5-6 and TRBJ1-2; maybe TRBD1 (5 bases). Trimming removed 5 bases from V and 7 bases from J, with 12 bases in between. This CDR3 has 12 residues. Germline V gives CDR1 SGHDT, CDR2 YYEEEE. The CDR3 sequence is CASRLQGGGYTF. Written as DNA, the CDR3 is TGTGCCAGCAGACTGCAGGGTGGTGGCTACACCTTC.

The chain has TRBV30 and TRBJ2-1; 8 positions agree with TRBD2. With 3 bases clipped from V and 7 bases from J, the junction kept 8 bases outside the gene matches. The CDR3 loop spans 14 amino acids. Germline loops: CDR1 GTSNPN, CDR2 SVGIG (reference sequence). The CDR3 protein is CAWSGGLAWNEQFF. The CDR3 coding sequence is TGTGCCTGGAGCGGAGGACTAGCTTGGAATGAGCAGTTCTTC.

The chain recombines TRBV19 with TRBJ1-5; 7 bases match TRBD1. With 6 bases clipped from V and 6 bases from J, the junction kept 14 bases outside the gene matches. Per germline, CDR1 LNHDA and CDR2 SQIVND (reference sequence). There are 16 residues in the CDR3. CDR3 protein: CASSNYFGTAPQPQHF. Here the CDR3 DNA reads TGTGCCAGTAGCAACTATTTTGGGACAGCGCCTCAGCCCCAGCATTTT.

The DNA of the CDR3 is TGTGCCAGCAGCCCCCTGGGGGGGGCGCTGGGCGGAAACACCATATATTTT. Translation gives CASSPLGGALGGNTIYF. The chain joins TRBV7-9 to TRBJ1-3, with a possible D match to TRBD1 (6 bases). Germline V gene sequence: CDR1 SEHNR, CDR2 FQNEAQ (reference sequence). V was clipped by 5 bases and J by 4 bases, with 21 bases between them. This CDR3 contains 17 residues.

CDR3 coding DNA: TGTGCCAGCAGCTTTACCCCGGGACAGTATGGCTACACCTTC. Its translation is CASSFTPGQYGYTF. The chain combines TRBV11-2 with TRBJ1-2, with 7 bases fitting TRBD1. This CDR3 contains 14 residues. Germline CDR1 SGHAT, CDR2 FQNNGV. V gave up 3 bases and J gave up 5 bases; unmatched junction bases: 6.

The V and J genes are TRBV6-1 and TRBJ1-1, with no clear D. V lost 0 bases to trimming and J lost 0 bases, with 11 bases between them. The germline CDR1 and CDR2 sequences are MNHNS and SASEGT. The CDR3 is made up of 16 amino acids. CDR3 amino acids: CASSEALGGLNTEAFF. Written as DNA, the CDR3 is TGTGCCAGCAGTGAAGCGTTGGGAGGTTTGAACACTGAAGCTTTCTTT.

The genes are TRBV9 and TRBJ1-6; 7 bases map to TRBD1. This CDR3 spans 16 amino acids. With 4 bases clipped from V and 3 bases from J, the junction kept 7 bases outside the gene matches. Germline V CDR1 and CDR2: SGDLS, YYNGEE. The CDR3 is CASSLRDSFYNSPLHF. The CDR3 region has the DNA TGTGCCAGCAGCCTCCGGGACAGCTTCTATAATTCACCCCTCCACTTT.

J is TRBJ2-7 and V is TRBV9; TRBD2 agrees at 7 bases. The CDR3 is 17 amino acids. The ends lost 3 bases at V and 2 bases at J; junction bases unmatched: 14. CDR1 is SGDLS, CDR2 YYNGEE, per germline. CDR3 amino acids: CASSERGVGGTTYEQYF. CDR3 sequence (DNA): TGTGCCAGCAGCGAGAGAGGGGTGGGGGGGACTACCTACGAGCAGTACTTC.

The chain is built from TRBV18 and TRBJ2-5; D gene uncertain. The CDR3 extends over 14 amino acids. CDR1 KGHSH and CDR2 LQKENI come from the germline V gene. V was cut by 3 bases and J by 2 bases, with 10 bases left in between. CDR3 protein: CASSPIGAQETQYF. CDR3 sequence (DNA): TGTGCCAGCTCACCTATCGGTGCGCAAGAGACCCAGTACTTC.

The J gene is TRBJ1-4, the V gene TRBV4-3, with 9 bases that match TRBD1. This CDR3 region has 15 residues. With V trimmed by 4 bases and J by 2 bases, 2 bases remained unmatched. Germline V CDR1 and CDR2: LGHNA, YSLEER. In DNA form, the CDR3 reads TGCGCCAGCAGCCCCGGGACAGGGACTAATGAAAAACTGTTTTTT. Its protein product is CASSPGTGTNEKLFF.

In the case of this clone: Germline is not matched at one junction end, which may reflect a read error. The J gene is TRBJ2-7, the V gene TRBV4-2; D unresolved. CDR3 length equals 13 residues. Germline CDR1 is LGHNA and CDR2 is YNFKEQ. CDR3 coding DNA: TGTGCCAGCAGCCAAGAACGCGGCTACGCGCAGTACTTC. This translates into CASSQERGYAQYF.

The chain uses TRBV27 and TRBJ1-2; the match to TRBD1 covers 8 bases. Per the germline V gene, CDR1 is MNHEY and CDR2 is SMNVEV (reference sequence). The CDR3 length is 13 residues. V shed 6 bases, J shed 8 bases, and the junction held 8 bases outside the gene matches. DNA of the CDR3: TGTGCCAGCAGCGCAACAGGGGGATGGGGCTACACCTTC. It translates to CASSATGGWGYTF.

This rearrangement joins TRBV7-8 to TRBJ1-1, with D tentatively TRBD1 (5 bases). Between the trimmed V and J ends, which lost 7 bases and 6 bases, there was a span of 18 bases. Germline assignment: CDR1 SGHVS and CDR2 FQNEAQ. This CDR3 has 14 amino acids. The CDR3 DNA follows: TGTGCCAGCAACCCGACAGAAGTTAACGCTGAAGCTTTCTTT. Translation: CASNPTEVNAEAFF. Looking up the rest from reference TRBV7-8 and TRBJ1-1 gives the full variable domain: GAGVSQSPRYKVAKRGQDVALRCDPISGHVSLFWYQQALGQGPEFLTYFQNEAQLDKSGLPSDRFFAERPEGSVSTLKIQRTQQEDSAVYLCASNPTEVNAEAFFGQGTRLTVV.

The chain employs TRBV27 and TRBJ2-6; 7 positions agree with TRBD1. This CDR3 is built from 15 residues. V was clipped by 7 bases and J by 0 bases; unmatched bases: 3. Germline lookup yields CDR1 MNHEY and CDR2 SMNVEV (reference sequence). The CDR3 nucleotides are TGTGCCAGCAAATCAGGGGGCTCTGGGGCCAACGTCCTGACTTTC. Protein product: CASKSGGSGANVLTF.

V gene TRBV30 combines with J gene TRBJ1-2; 9 bases map to TRBD1. This CDR3 is 13 amino acids long. The V gene's germline CDR1 is GTSNPN and CDR2 SVGIG (reference sequence). V trimming: 2 bases; J trimming: 6 bases; junction bases outside the gene matches: 4. CDR3 sequence (DNA): TGTGCCTGGAGTAATACAGGGGGCGATGGCTACACCTTC. Its translation is CAWSNTGGDGYTF.

V usage is TRBV19 and J usage is TRBJ1-1; D not certain. This CDR3 spans 15 amino acids. The V gene's germline CDR1 is LNHDA and CDR2 SQIVND (reference sequence). V was cut by 4 bases and J by 2 bases, with 14 bases left in between. The CDR3 DNA follows: TGTGCCAGTAGTAAGGAGCTCTCTTCTAACACTGAAGCTTTCTTT. Translation gives CASSKELSSNTEAFF.

The V and J genes are TRBV11-2 and TRBJ2-4; the match to TRBD1 covers 7 bases. This CDR3 contains 15 residues. Trimming removed 2 bases from V and 9 bases from J; junction bases left unmatched: 10. Germline-derived CDR1 and CDR2 are SGHAT and FQNNGV. The CDR3 is CASSLLPTGQVIQYF. CDR3 in DNA: TGTGCCAGCAGCTTACTTCCGACAGGACAGGTCATTCAGTACTTC.

The CDR3 loop is CASSLGGTGELFF. The CDR3 bases are TGCGCCAGCAGCTTGGGCGGCACCGGGGAGCTGTTTTTT. V usage is TRBV5-1 and J usage is TRBJ2-2; D remains ambiguous. This CDR3 contains 13 residues. Germline values: CDR1 SGHRS, CDR2 YFSETQ. V dropped 0 bases and J dropped 4 bases, with 4 bases sitting between them.

The rearrangement uses TRBV10-3 and TRBJ2-2; 8 bases are shared with TRBD1. Trimming removed 5 bases from V and 1 base from J; junction bases left unmatched: 6. This CDR3 is 16 amino acids long. Per the germline V gene, CDR1 is ENHRY and CDR2 is SYGVKD. The CDR3 loop is CAISSTGTGNTGELFF. In DNA form, the CDR3 reads TGTGCCATCAGTTCAACCGGGACAGGGAACACCGGGGAGCTGTTTTTT.